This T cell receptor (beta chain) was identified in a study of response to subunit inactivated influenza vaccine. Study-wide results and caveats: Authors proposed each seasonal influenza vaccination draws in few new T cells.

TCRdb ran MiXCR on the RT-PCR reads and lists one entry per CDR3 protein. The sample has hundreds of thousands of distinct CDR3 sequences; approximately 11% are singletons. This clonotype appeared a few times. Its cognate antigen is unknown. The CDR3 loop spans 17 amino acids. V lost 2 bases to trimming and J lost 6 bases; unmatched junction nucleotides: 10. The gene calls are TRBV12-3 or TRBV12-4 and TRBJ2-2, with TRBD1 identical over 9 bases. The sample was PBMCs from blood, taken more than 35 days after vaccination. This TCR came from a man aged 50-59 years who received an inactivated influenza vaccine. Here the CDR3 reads CASSLPAGTGRAGELFF. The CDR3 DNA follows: TGTGCCAGCAGTTTACCAGCCGGGACAGGGAGGGCCGGGGAGCTGTTTTTT.